The 15 T cell receptor beta chains listed next were all sequenced from one sample in a study of T cells in localized non-small cell lung cancer. The repertoire was sequenced with immunoSEQ multiplex PCR; TCRdb's copy has only in-frame clones and lacks some. The table includes over 40,000 clones, about nine tenths detected once. The starting material was peripheral blood, obtained before any cancer treatment. The receptors stem from a female donor over 55 with stage I squamous cell lung carcinoma.

The table lists this clone with a count of one. The chain recombines TRBV7-9 with TRBJ1-1, with unresolved D. The CDR3 is made up of 13 amino acids. The V end was cut by 3 bases, the J end by 1 base, with 6 bases between. The germline V gene encodes CDR1 SEHNR and CDR2 FQNEAQ (reference sequence). Here the CDR3 DNA reads TGTGCCAGCAGCTTTGTCGAGAACACTGAAGCTTTCTTT. As protein: CASSFVENTEAFF.

CDR3: CASSRMVNTEAFF. The DNA for the CDR3 is TGTGCCAGCAGCAGGATGGTGAACACTGAAGCTTTCTTT. The gene calls are TRBV7-3 and TRBJ1-1; D is unresolved. CDR3 length: 13 residues. Trimming shortened V by 5 bases and J by 0 bases, and 7 bases separated the two germline ends. Germline V gene sequence: CDR1 SGHTA, CDR2 FQGTGA.

A few counts support this clone. The chain is built from TRBV7-9 and TRBJ1-6; possibly TRBD1 for D (6 bases). The CDR3 contains 14 residues. Germline CDR1 SEHNR, CDR2 FQNEAQ (reference sequence). The ends were cut back, 5 bases at V and 6 bases at J, with 11 bases in the middle. The CDR3, as DNA: TGTGCCAGCAGCCCCGGACAGAGTAATTCACCCCTCCACTTT. Residues: CASSPGQSNSPLHF.

The chain combines TRBV6-4 with TRBJ2-2; D might be TRBD1 (5 bases). The germline gives CDR1 MRHNA, CDR2 SNTAGT. The CDR3 runs to 14 residues. V was cut by 3 bases and J by 5 bases, with 10 bases left in between. CDR3 bases: TGTGCCAGCAGTGAGCAGGGAAATACCGGGGAGCTGTTTTTT. It yields the protein CASSEQGNTGELFF.

This clone was found once. The chain links TRBV6-5 to TRBJ1-3, with D uncertain. Trimming took off 6 bases at V and 0 bases at J, with 6 bases between the two ends. The CDR3 totals 13 residues. Per germline, CDR1 MNHEY and CDR2 SVGAGI. CDR3 sequence reads: CASRRDSGNTIYF. The DNA of the CDR3 is TGTGCCAGCAGACGGGACTCTGGAAACACCATATATTTT.

The V call is TRBV30, the J call TRBJ2-7, with 13 bases that match TRBD2. Germline V CDR1 and CDR2: GTSNPN, SVGIG (reference sequence). V dropped 5 bases and J dropped 0; count of bases not matched to a gene: 10. The CDR3 has 17 residues. The CDR3 loop is CAWGPGLAGALSYEQYF. The DNA for the CDR3 is TGTGCCTGGGGGCCCGGACTAGCGGGAGCCCTCTCCTACGAGCAGTACTTC.

The rearrangement links TRBV6-1 to TRBJ1-3, with D tentatively TRBD1 (6 bases). CDR1 and CDR2 from the germline V gene are MNHNS and SASEGT. The germline V and J ends were trimmed by 5 bases and 0 bases, with 8 bases remaining between them. This CDR3 spans 14 amino acids. CDR3 protein: CASSSTGSGNTIYF. CDR3 bases: TGTGCCAGCAGTTCGACAGGCTCTGGAAACACCATATATTTT.

The chain employs TRBV4-3 and TRBJ2-1; TRBD1 aligns across 10 bases. Trimming took 3 bases from V and 2 from J; bases not matched to a gene: 10. Germline assignment: CDR1 LGHNA and CDR2 YSLEER. This CDR3 region has 18 residues. The CDR3 bases are TGCGCCAGCAGCCATAGCTGGCAGGGACAGGGGCCCTACAATGAGCAGTTCTTC. This codes for CASSHSWQGQGPYNEQFF.

The rearrangement links TRBV30 to TRBJ2-3, with TRBD2 as a possible D gene (5 bases). Germline-derived CDR1 and CDR2 are GTSNPN and SVGIG (reference sequence). V shed 0 bases and J shed 3 bases, with 16 bases lying between them. The CDR3 totals 16 residues. CDR3 region: CAWSVHRLATTDTQYF. The DNA of the CDR3 is TGTGCCTGGAGTGTCCACCGGCTAGCAACTACAGATACGCAGTATTTT.

As to this clone: A read error may account for a junction end that differs from germline. The chain employs TRBV4-2 and TRBJ2-7, with a weak D call TRBD2 (5 bases). From germline, CDR1 is LGHNA and CDR2 YNFKEQ. The CDR3 runs to 13 residues. DNA for the CDR3: TGTGCCAGCAGCCAAGGGCTAGCCTACGGGCAGTACTTC. Translation gives CASSQGLAYGQYF.

This clone was detected once. This chain links TRBV30 with TRBJ2-1; 8 bases are shared with TRBD2. CDR1 is GTSNPN and CDR2 is SVGIG in the germline V gene (reference sequence). Trimming removed 4 bases from V and 15 bases from J; junction bases left unmatched: 11. There are 12 residues in the CDR3. This CDR3 is CAWTLAGPLRFF. The DNA for the CDR3 is TGTGCCTGGACATTAGCGGGGCCCCTACGGTTCTTC.

The chain uses TRBV7-9 and TRBJ1-2, with D possibly TRBD1 on 5 matching bases. The CDR3 runs 16 residues. V was cut by 1 base and J by 1 base, with 13 bases left in between. CDR1 and CDR2 from the germline V gene are SEHNR and FQNEAQ (reference sequence). In DNA form, the CDR3 reads TGTGCCAGCAGCTTAGTATTTGGGGCCAGTAACTATGGCTACACCTTC. Residues: CASSLVFGASNYGYTF.

The chain couples TRBV19 to TRBJ2-3, with TRBD2 as a possible D gene (7 bases). Germline V gene lookup returns CDR1 LNHDA and CDR2 SQIVND (reference sequence). The CDR3 runs 16 residues. V gave up 2 bases and J gave up 9 bases, with 21 bases separating them. CDR3 nucleotide sequence: TGTGCCAGTAGTATACGGGCATGGTCGGGGGGCGAGACGCAGTATTTT. Protein product: CASSIRAWSGGETQYF.

The chain joins TRBV7-6 to TRBJ2-7; 7 nucleotides align to TRBD2. CDR3 length: 14 amino acids. V was pared by 5 bases and J by 4 bases, with 8 bases of the junction left unmatched. From germline, CDR1 is SGHVS and CDR2 FNYEAQ. This chain's CDR3 is CASSPREEAYEQYF. The CDR3 coding sequence is TGTGCCAGCAGCCCCCGGGAGGAGGCGTACGAGCAGTACTTC.

V is TRBV6-6 and J is TRBJ2-3; 11 nucleotides line up with TRBD2. The CDR3 length is 16 residues. Germline-derived CDR1 and CDR2 are MNHNY and SVGAGI (reference sequence). Trimming removed 6 bases from V and 2 bases from J; junction bases left unmatched: 7. Written as DNA, the CDR3 is TGTGCCAGCAGGCCACCTAGCGGGAGGCCCACAGATACGCAGTATTTT. Translating gives CASRPPSGRPTDTQYF.